A selection of T cell receptor beta chains follows, all from one sample in a study of cytomegalovirus exposure and HLA in healthy donors. The protocol was immunoSEQ multiplex PCR, while the TCRdb copy is restricted to in-frame clones and leaves out a portion. Here the sample spans around 30,000 clones, approximately 90% being singletons. The specimen sequenced was PBMCs. All receptors come from a boy between 10 and 17 years old in good health and CMV-seronegative. Each CDR3 is given with its conserved first and last residue. D genes are given only for firm matches. The size of a clone is reported for some rows only, either as once, few or many, or as a class for expanded clones.

v_gene,j_gene,d_gene,len,abundance,CDR3nt,CDR3aa
TRBV5-1,TRBJ2-2,TRBD1,15,NA,TGCGCCAGCAGCCCTAGGGACAGACCCACCGGGGAGCTGTTTTTT,CASSPRDRPTGELFF
TRBV11-2,TRBJ1-6,TRBD1,15,NA,TGTGCCAGCAGCTTCGACAGGGGGTATAATTCACCCCTCCACTTT,CASSFDRGYNSPLHF
TRBV7-8,TRBJ2-1,TRBD2,15,NA,TGTGCCAGCAGCTTAGAGTCCCTAGCGGGTTATGAGCAGTTCTTC,CASSLESLAGYEQFF
TRBV7-9,TRBJ1-3,NA,13,NA,TGTGCCAGCAGCGAGAGCTTCGGAAACACCATATATTTT,CASSESFGNTIYF
TRBV5-1,TRBJ2-2,TRBD1,16,NA,TGCGCCAGCAGCGATACGACAGGGTGGGACACCGGGGAGCTGTTTTTT,CASSDTTGWDTGELFF
TRBV28,TRBJ1-3,NA,16,NA,TGTGCCAGCAGGCCTCTCCTCTGGAGCTCTGGAAACACCATATATTTT,CASRPLLWSSGNTIYF
TRBV30,TRBJ1-3,TRBD1,14,NA,TGTGCCTGGAGCCCGGACAGGGCTGGAAACACCATATATTTT,CAWSPDRAGNTIYF
TRBV6-1,TRBJ1-5,TRBD1,14,once,TGTGCCAGCTGGACTACAGGGGCCAATCAGCCCCAGCATTTT,CASWTTGANQPQHF
TRBV5-1,TRBJ1-3,NA,17,NA,TGCGCCAGCAGCACCTCGGCGGGGACGGGTAAAGGAAACACCATATATTTT,CASSTSAGTGKGNTIYF
TRBV21-1,TRBJ2-3,NA,17,few,TGTGCCAGCAGCGGCCACACCTCAGGGATTTGCACAGATACGCAGTATTTT,CASSGHTSGICTDTQYF
TRBV11-3,TRBJ2-1,NA,15,NA,TGTGCCAGCAGCCTACGGCCTAGCCTTTTGAATGAGCAGTTCTTC,CASSLRPSLLNEQFF
TRBV19,TRBJ1-2,NA,13,NA,TGTGCCAGTAGTATACAGGGTGGGGCCTTCTACACCTTC,CASSIQGGAFYTF